This TCR beta chain was sequenced in a study of Ad26.COV2.S vaccination and SARS-CoV-2 variants. The CDR3 is 17 residues long. Germline V gene sequence: CDR1 SEHNR, CDR2 FQNEAQ (reference sequence). The V and J ends lost 3 bases and 3 bases respectively, with 20 bases between them. Treatment of the sample: about 20 received Ad26.COV2.S at low or high dose, single or two shots; roughly five received placebo; per-sample allocation not given. At day 63 after the first vaccine or placebo injection, samples were drawn. The table came from immunoSEQ multiplex PCR; TCRdb's copy has only in-frame clones and leaves some out. Seen here are around 300,000 clones, roughly 90% observed once, and the top ten hold 4.5% to 5.5%.

The sequence derives from a person between 18 and 65 years old who received the Ad26.COV2.S COVID-19 vaccine or a placebo. The V and J genes are TRBV7-9 and TRBJ1-1; D is undetermined. Sequencing used peripheral blood, obtained in a trial of Ad26.COV2.S vaccine versus placebo. The CDR3 DNA is TGTGCCAGCAGCTTTGATATGTCAGGTCTGGGGTACACTGAAGCTTTCTTT. Its protein product is CASSFDMSGLGYTEAFF.